The clone carrying this TCR beta chain occurred a few times. Its antigen remains unknown. TCRdb ran MiXCR on the 5' RACE reads and lists one entry per CDR3 protein. Among about 340,000 distinct CDR3 sequences listed, roughly 10% were seen once. This entry is derived from a study of identical twins. Study observations and caveats: Zero-insertion findings could be partly confounded by invariant cells (MAIT and iNKT cells).

The CDR3 covers 15 residues. The V segment lost 5 bases and the J segment 2 bases; nucleotides outside the gene matches: 5. CDR1 MNHEY and CDR2 SVGAGI come from the germline V gene. This chain connects TRBV6-5 to TRBJ2-2; 7 bases line up with TRBD2. This sequence originates from a woman aged 45 to 65 in good health. Sequencing was done on a sample of naive T cells sorted from blood. The CDR3 DNA reads TGTGCCAGCAGTGGAGGACTAGATAACACCGGGGAGCTGTTTTTT. Its protein is CASSGGLDNTGELFF.